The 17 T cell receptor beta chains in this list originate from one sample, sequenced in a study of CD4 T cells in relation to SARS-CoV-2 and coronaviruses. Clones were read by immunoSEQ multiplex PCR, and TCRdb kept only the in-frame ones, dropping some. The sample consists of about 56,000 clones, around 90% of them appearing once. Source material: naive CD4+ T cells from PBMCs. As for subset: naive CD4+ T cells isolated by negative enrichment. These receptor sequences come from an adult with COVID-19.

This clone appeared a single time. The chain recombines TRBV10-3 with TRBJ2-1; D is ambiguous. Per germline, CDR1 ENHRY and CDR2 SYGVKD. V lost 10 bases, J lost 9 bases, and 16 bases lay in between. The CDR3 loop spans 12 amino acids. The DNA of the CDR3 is TGTGCCAGCATGATTAGTGGCGGTGAGCAGTTCTTC. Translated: CASMISGGEQFF.

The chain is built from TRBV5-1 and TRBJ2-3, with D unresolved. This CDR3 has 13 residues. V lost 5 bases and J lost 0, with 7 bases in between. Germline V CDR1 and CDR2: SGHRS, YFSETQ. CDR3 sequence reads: CASSFDSTDTQYF. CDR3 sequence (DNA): TGCGCCAGCAGTTTCGACAGCACAGATACGCAGTATTTT.

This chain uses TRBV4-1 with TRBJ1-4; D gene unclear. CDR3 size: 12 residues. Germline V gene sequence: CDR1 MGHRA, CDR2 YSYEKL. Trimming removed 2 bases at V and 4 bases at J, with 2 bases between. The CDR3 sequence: CASSQINEKLFF. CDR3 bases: TGCGCCAGCAGCCAAATTAATGAAAAACTGTTTTTT.

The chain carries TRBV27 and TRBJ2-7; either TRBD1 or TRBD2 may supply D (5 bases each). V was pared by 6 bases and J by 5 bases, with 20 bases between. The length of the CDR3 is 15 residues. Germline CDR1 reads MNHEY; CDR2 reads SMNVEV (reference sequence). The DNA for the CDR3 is TGTGCCAGCAGCCCCCGCTCGAGGTGGGGACACGAGCAGTACTTC. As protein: CASSPRSRWGHEQYF.

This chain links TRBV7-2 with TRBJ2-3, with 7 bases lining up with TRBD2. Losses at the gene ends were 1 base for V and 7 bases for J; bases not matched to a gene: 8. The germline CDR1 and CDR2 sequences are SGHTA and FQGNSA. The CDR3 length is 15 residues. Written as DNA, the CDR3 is TGTGCCAGCAGCTTAGATTTCGCTAGCGGAAATACGCAGTATTTT. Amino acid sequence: CASSLDFASGNTQYF.

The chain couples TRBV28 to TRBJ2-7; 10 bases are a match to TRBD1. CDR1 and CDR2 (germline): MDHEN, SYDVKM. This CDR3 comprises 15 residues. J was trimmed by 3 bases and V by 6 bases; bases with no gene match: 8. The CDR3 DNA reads TGTGCCAGCAGCCTCCCGGGACAGGGGAACTACGAGCAGTACTTC. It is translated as CASSLPGQGNYEQYF.

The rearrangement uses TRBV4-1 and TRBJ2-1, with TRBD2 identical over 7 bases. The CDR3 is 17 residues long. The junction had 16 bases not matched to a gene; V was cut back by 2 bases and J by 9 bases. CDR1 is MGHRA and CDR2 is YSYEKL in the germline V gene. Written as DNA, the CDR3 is TGCGCCAGCAGCCAAACCCGGACTAGGCTCTCCATTGGTGAGCAGTTCTTC. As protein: CASSQTRTRLSIGEQFF.

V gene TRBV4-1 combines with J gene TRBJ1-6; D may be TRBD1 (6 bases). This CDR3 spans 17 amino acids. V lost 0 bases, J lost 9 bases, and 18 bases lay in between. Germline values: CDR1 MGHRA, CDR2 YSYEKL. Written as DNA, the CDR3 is TGCGCCAGCAGCCAAGATATTAGGCGGGAGGGGGTTTCACCCCTCCACTTT. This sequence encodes CASSQDIRREGVSPLHF.

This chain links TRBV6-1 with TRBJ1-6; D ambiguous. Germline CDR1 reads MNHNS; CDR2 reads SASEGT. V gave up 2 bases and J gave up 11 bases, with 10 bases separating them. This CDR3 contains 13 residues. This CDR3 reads CASSETPGTPLHF. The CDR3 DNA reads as TGTGCCAGCAGTGAAACTCCCGGAACACCCCTCCACTTT.

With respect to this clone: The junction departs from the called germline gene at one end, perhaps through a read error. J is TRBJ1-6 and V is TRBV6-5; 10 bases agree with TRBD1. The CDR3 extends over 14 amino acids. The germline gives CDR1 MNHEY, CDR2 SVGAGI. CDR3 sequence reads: CATSRGQGNSPLHF. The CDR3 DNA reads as TGTGCCACCAGTAGGGGACAGGGGAATTCACCCCTCCACTTT.

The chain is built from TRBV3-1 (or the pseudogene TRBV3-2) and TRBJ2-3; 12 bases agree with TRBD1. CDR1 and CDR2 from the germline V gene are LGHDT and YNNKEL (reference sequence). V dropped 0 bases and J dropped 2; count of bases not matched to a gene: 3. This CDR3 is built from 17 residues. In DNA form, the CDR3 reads TGTGCCAGCAGCCAAGAGGGACAGGGGGCCTTCACAGATACGCAGTATTTT. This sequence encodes CASSQEGQGAFTDTQYF.

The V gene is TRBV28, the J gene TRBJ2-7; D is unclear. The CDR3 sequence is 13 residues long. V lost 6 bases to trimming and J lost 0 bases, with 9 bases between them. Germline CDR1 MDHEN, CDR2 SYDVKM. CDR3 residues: CASRFSSSYEQYF. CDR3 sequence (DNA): TGTGCCAGCAGGTTCTCTAGCTCCTACGAGCAGTACTTC.

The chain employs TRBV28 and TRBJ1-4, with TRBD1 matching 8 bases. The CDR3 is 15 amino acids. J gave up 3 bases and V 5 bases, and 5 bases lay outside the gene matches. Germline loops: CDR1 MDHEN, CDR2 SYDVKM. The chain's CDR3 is CASSPRDRPNEKLFF. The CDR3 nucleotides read TGTGCCAGCAGTCCCCGGGACAGGCCTAATGAAAAACTGTTTTTT.

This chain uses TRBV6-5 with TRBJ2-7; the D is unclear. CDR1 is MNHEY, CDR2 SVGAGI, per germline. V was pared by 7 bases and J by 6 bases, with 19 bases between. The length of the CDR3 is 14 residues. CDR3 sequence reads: CASKAPGNPREQYF. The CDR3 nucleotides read TGTGCCAGCAAGGCCCCCGGTAATCCTCGCGAGCAGTACTTC.

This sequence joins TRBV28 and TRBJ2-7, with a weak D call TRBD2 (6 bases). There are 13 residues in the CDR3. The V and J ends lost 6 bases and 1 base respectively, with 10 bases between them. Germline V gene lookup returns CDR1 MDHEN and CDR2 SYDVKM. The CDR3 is CASRLTSSYEQYF. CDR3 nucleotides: TGTGCCAGCAGGCTGACTAGTTCCTACGAGCAGTACTTC.

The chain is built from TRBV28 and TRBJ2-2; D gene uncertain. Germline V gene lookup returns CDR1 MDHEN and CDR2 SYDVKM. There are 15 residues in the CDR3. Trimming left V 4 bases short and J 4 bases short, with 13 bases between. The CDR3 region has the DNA TGTGCCAGCAGTTCCTCAATGGGAAGCACCGGGGAGCTGTTTTTT. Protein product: CASSSSMGSTGELFF.

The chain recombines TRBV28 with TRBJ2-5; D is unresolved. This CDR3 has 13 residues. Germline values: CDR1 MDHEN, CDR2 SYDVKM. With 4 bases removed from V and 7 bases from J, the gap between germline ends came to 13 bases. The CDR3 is CASSSRHKGTQYF. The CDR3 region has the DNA TGTGCCAGCAGTTCCCGACATAAAGGGACCCAGTACTTC.